Listed below are T cell receptor beta chains from one sample, sequenced in a study of blood T cell repertoires in COVID-19. Profiled with immunoSEQ multiplex PCR; TCRdb holds only in-frame clones, not every one. The top ten hold 13% to 15% of the sample, which has around 89,000 clones, 60% to 80% seen once. Sequenced input: peripheral blood. The origin of the receptors is a woman older than 75 with acute or convalescent COVID-19. Both conserved end residues are part of each CDR3. The D gene is left open where the match is weak. Some rows have no size entry. The others give once, few or many, or a class for an expanded clone.

v_gene	d_gene	j_gene	abundance	CDR3aa	CDR3nt
TRBV6-6	TRBD1	TRBJ1-2	once	CASRGPGQPPTYGYTF	TGTGCCAGCAGGGGACCGGGACAGCCACCAACCTATGGCTACACCTTC
TRBV14	TRBD1	TRBJ1-1	few	CASSRQGNTEAFF	TGTGCCAGCAGCCGACAGGGGAACACTGAAGCTTTCTTT
TRBV7-7	NA	TRBJ2-1	NA	CASSLAPTGVTGNEQFF	TGTGCTAGCAGCTTAGCGCCAACGGGGGTAACGGGGAATGAGCAGTTCTTC
TRBV11-2	NA	TRBJ2-7	NA	CASTLGGEQYF	TGTGCCAGCACCCTAGGGGGCGAGCAGTACTTC
TRBV7-8	TRBD1	TRBJ1-3	NA	CASSQETGFSGNTIYF	TGTGCCAGCAGCCAGGAGACAGGGTTCTCTGGAAACACCATATATTTT
TRBV18	TRBD2	TRBJ2-2	NA	CASSPPGTSILVGELFF	TGTGCCAGCTCACCACCTGGGACTAGTATTCTTGTCGGGGAGCTGTTTTTT
TRBV19	NA	TRBJ1-2	once	CASSIPWELGYGYTF	TGTGCCAGTAGTATACCATGGGAGTTGGGCTATGGCTACACCTTC
TRBV10-3	NA	TRBJ2-5	NA	CAISDDTRGETQYF	TGTGCCATCAGTGACGACACCCGGGGAGAGACCCAGTACTTC
TRBV25-1	NA	TRBJ1-1	NA	CASSDHDTRNTEAFF	TGTGCCAGCAGTGATCACGACACCCGCAACACTGAAGCTTTCTTT
TRBV5-6	TRBD2	TRBJ2-3	NA	CASSLGLAGVGVGDTQYF	TGTGCCAGCAGCCTAGGGCTAGCGGGGGTTGGCGTAGGAGATACGCAGTATTTT
TRBV7-2	NA	TRBJ1-2	NA	CASSLYWGANYGYTF	TGTGCCAGCAGCTTATACTGGGGAGCTAACTATGGCTACACCTTC